This TCR beta chain comes out of a study of T cell changes during pregnancy in multiple sclerosis. Using immunoSEQ multiplex PCR, the repertoire was profiled, and TCRdb retains in-frame clones only, with some absent. The sample holds about 120,000 clones; approximately 93% are singletons and the top ten take approximately 6.2%. This CDR3 contains 15 residues. After removal of 7 bases from V and 8 bases from J, the junction contained 13 bases not matched to a gene. Germline V gene sequence: CDR1 MDHEN, CDR2 SYDVKM. This sequence originates from a female donor with multiple sclerosis, enrolled in a pregnancy study. The material sequenced was peripheral blood, taken before pregnancy. This chain links TRBV28 with TRBJ1-2, with 10 bases that match TRBD1. CDR3 loop: CASIEPGQGRVGYTF. CDR3 DNA: TGTGCCAGCATCGAACCGGGACAGGGGCGGGTGGGCTACACCTTC.